The clone carrying this T cell receptor beta chain was observed a handful of times. The time point is: persistent/refractory GD, antithyroid drugs over 5 years with positive TRAb. RNA from PBMCs was the source of the TCR library. Combining iRepertoire HTBI primers with Arm-PCR of CDR3 regions, the authors built TCR beta libraries. One entry per CDR3 protein, called by TCRdb with MiXCR from the multiplex PCR reads. The table shows fewer than 450,000 distinct CDR3 sequences, with around 20% occurring only once. This entry is derived from a study of regulatory T cells in long-lasting Graves disease. CDR3 length: 14 amino acids. V was trimmed by 2 bases and J by 3 bases, leaving 10 bases between them. Germline CDR1 KGHSH, CDR2 LQKENI.

This clonotype originated in a female donor with Graves disease. This material consisted of peripheral blood mononuclear cells (PBMCs), taken when the disease was refractory, from a patient treated with antithyroid drugs. This chain uses TRBV18 with TRBJ1-1, with D unresolved. CDR3 sequence: CASSPGVPYTEAFF. The CDR3, as DNA: TGTGCCAGCTCACCAGGGGTTCCATACACTGAAGCTTTCTTT.